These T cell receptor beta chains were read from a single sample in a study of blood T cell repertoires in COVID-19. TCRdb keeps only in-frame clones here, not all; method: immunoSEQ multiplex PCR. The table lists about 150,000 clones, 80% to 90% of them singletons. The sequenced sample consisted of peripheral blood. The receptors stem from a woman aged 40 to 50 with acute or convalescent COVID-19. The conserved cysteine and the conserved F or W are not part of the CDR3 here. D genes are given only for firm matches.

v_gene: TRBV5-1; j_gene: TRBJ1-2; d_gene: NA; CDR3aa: ASSFGQGSDYGYT
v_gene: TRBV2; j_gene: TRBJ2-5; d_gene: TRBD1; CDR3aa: ASSFDRAETQY
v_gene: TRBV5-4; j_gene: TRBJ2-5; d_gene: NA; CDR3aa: AASPSDQETQY
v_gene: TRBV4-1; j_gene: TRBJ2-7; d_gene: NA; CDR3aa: ASSQYDRSYEQY
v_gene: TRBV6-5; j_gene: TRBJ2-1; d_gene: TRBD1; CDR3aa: ASSTGQGNHEQF
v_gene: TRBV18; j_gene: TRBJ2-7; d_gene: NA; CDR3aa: ASSPQGFSTYEQY
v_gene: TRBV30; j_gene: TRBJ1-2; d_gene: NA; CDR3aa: AWSVGRAGYT
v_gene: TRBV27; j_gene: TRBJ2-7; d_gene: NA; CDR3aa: ASRKSRGEYYEQY
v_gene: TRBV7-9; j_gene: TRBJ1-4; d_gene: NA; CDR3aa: ASSLAEINEKLF
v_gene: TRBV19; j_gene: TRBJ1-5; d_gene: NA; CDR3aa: ASRPRRSQLNQPQH
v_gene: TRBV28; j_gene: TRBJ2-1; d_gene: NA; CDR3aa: ASSRDSTVFYNEQF
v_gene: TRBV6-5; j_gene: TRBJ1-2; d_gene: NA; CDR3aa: ASSSGGGLLYGYT
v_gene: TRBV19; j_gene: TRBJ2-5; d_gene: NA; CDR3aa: ASSRNGQKETQY
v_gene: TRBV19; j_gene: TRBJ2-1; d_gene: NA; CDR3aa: ASSILRGTSYNEQF
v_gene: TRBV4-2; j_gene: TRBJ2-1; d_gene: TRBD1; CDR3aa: ASSQDPGQGEGEQF
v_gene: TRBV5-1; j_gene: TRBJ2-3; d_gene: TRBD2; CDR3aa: ASSLEPSGGSTDTQY
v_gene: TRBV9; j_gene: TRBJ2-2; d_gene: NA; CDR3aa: ASSVDRTGELF
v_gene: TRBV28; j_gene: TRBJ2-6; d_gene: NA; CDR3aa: ASSSGGRASGANVLT
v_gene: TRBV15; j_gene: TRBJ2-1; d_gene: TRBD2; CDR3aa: ATSRLAGSSQF
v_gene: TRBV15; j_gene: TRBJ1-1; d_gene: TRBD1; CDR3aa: ATSRVVRTGGNTEAF
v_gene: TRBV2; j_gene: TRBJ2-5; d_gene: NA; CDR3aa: ASSEVGRGTQY
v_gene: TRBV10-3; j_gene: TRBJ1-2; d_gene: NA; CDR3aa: AISESDRINGYT
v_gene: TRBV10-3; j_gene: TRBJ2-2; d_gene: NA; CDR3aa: ASARVPGELF
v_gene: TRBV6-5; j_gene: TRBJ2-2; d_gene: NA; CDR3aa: ASSLVPGELF
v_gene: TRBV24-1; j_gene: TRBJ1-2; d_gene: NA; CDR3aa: ATSDPPGPRGNYGYT
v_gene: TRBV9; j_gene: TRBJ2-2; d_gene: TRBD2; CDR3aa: ASSPYLGGGPNTGELF
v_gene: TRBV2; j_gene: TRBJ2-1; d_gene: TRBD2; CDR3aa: ASNEGLADYNEQF
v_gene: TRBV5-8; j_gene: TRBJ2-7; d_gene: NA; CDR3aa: AVPISGRGRGEQY
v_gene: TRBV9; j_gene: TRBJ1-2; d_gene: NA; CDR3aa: ASSEGPGWYGYT
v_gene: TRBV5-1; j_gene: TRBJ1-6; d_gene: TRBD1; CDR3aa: ASSSLTGDGNSPLH
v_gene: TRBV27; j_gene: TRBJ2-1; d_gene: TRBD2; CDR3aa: ASSVIAGGDYNEQF
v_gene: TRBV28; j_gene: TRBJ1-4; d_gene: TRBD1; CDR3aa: ASSFETGVGEKLF